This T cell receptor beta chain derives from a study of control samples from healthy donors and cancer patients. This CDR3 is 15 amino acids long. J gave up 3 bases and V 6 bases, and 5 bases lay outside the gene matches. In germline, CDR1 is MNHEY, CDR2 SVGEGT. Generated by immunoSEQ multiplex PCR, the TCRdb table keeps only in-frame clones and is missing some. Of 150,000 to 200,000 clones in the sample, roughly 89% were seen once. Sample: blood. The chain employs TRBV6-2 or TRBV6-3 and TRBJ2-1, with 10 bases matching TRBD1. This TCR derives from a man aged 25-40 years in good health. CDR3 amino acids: CASSQGQGSYNEQFF. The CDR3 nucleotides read TGTGCCAGCAGCCAGGGACAGGGGAGCTACAATGAGCAGTTCTTC.